The T cell receptor (beta chain) under discussion was sequenced for a study of blood T cells in healthy people across ages. V lost 6 bases, J lost 6 bases, and 5 bases stayed unmatched. The CDR3 consists of 14 residues. With a J-beta primer mix and a sample-barcoded 5' primer, a second PCR ran about 7 to 12 cycles. TCRdb reanalysed the 5' RACE reads using MiXCR and keeps one entry per CDR3 protein. The sample shows 1.5 million to 2 million distinct CDR3 sequences, about two fifths of them seen only once. This clonotype was recorded many times. The receptor's source is a human donor in good health. The sequenced sample was blood. This rearrangement joins TRBV12-3 or TRBV12-4 to TRBJ2-1, with 10 positions matching TRBD2. As DNA, the CDR3 is TGTGCCAGCAGCTTGAGCGGGGGGGGCAATGAGCAGTTCTTC. This sequence encodes CASSLSGGGNEQFF.